The text below deals with one TCR beta chain. This sample is drawn from a study of identical twins. A single record per CDR3 protein comes from TCRdb applying MiXCR to the 5' RACE reads. This sample carries about 260,000 distinct CDR3 sequences, 5.5% to 8% of them seen once, and the ten largest clones take 3.5% to 4%. Germline CDR1 is KGHDR and CDR2 is SFDVKD. CDR3 length equals 15 residues. With V trimmed by 7 bases and J by 4 bases, 11 bases remained unmatched. These data are also associated with another study on yellow fever vaccine responses in identical twins.

This clonotype was obtained from a woman in her late teens or twenties in good health. Sequenced input: memory (CD45RO+) T cells sorted from blood. V is TRBV24-1 and J is TRBJ1-1; 7 bases are shared with TRBD1. Here the CDR3 reads CATRGEGARSTEAFF. The CDR3 coding sequence is TGTGCCACCAGGGGAGAGGGGGCGCGTAGCACTGAAGCTTTCTTT.